The 19 T cell receptor beta chains below come from one sample, sequenced in a study of tumor-infiltrating lymphocytes in primary liver carcinoma. TCR beta cDNA was reverse-transcribed from approximately 0.45 ug of total RNA. The reaction used a constant-region primer and ProtoScript II reverse transcriptase. Modified slightly, ARM-PCR produced TCR beta libraries over three nested multiplex PCR rounds. Investigators reported that the first two PCR rounds, at about 9 cycles each, used TRBV1-TRBV30 forward primers with a C-beta reverse primer. MiXCR was run by TCRdb on the multiplex PCR reads, yielding one entry per CDR3 protein. The table shows about 37,000 distinct CDR3 sequences, with more than 70% occurring only once. Unsorted bulk tissue of roughly 20-34 mg yielded co-extracted RNA and DNA. The material sequenced was tumor-adjacent normal liver tissue. Receptors originate from a man aged 35 to 55 with primary liver carcinoma and hepatitis B virus infection.

With respect to this clonotype: Without the conserved terminal phenylalanine or tryptophan, this CDR3 likely stems from a read error. J is TRBJ2-5 and V is TRBV29-1; tentative D call: TRBD1 (6 bases). V shed 2 bases and J shed 8 bases, with 15 bases lying between them. Germline lookup yields CDR1 SQVTM and CDR2 ANQGSEA. This CDR3 has 13 residues. The chain's CDR3 is CSVESTGMHTQYL. In DNA form, the CDR3 reads TGCAGCGTTGAATCAACAGGGATGCACACCCAGTACTTG.

CDR3 region: CLISEGQGRGRPQHF. CDR3 nucleotide sequence: TGTCTCATCAGTGAAGGTCAGGGCAGAGGGCGGCCCCAGCATTTT. The chain recombines TRBV10-3 with TRBJ1-5, with D perhaps TRBD1 (5 bases). The CDR3 loop spans 15 amino acids. Germline assignment: CDR1 ENHRY and CDR2 SYGVKD.

Comments on this clonotype: The junction departs from germline at one end; a sequencing error may be responsible. The CDR3, as DNA: TGTGCCAGCAATCTTAAACAGGGGGCAGGGCAGCCCCAACATTTT. Translated, it gives CASNLKQGAGQPQHF. The chain recombines TRBV6-6 with TRBJ1-5, with 9 bases fitting TRBD1. This CDR3 is 15 amino acids long. CDR1 and CDR2 from the germline V gene are MNHNY and SVGAGI (reference sequence).

This clonotype turned up a few times. This chain joins TRBV10-3 and TRBJ2-5; TRBD2 matches 9 bases. After removal of 10 bases from V and 5 bases from J, the junction contained 11 bases not matched to a gene. Germline V CDR1 and CDR2: ENHRY, SYGVKD. The CDR3 runs 14 residues. The CDR3 nucleotides read TGTGCCACCGTGCCAGGACTAGCGATGGAGACCCAGTACTTC. This encodes CATVPGLAMETQYF.

With regard to this clonotype: Just one base apart from a much larger clone, this may be a read error. The missing conserved phenylalanine or tryptophan at the end of this CDR3 makes a read error likely. The chain couples TRBV11-3 to TRBJ2-2; possible D gene TRBD2, 7 bases. The CDR3 totals 18 residues. The germline V gene encodes CDR1 SGHNT and CDR2 YENEEA. The CDR3: CASSRGGRFHDDTEELFI. The DNA of the CDR3 is TGTGCCAGCAGCCGCGGGGGCAGGTTCCACGATGACACCGAGGAGCTGTTTATT.

Concerning this clonotype: The CDR3 does not close with the conserved phenylalanine or tryptophan, likely indicating a read error. The rearrangement links TRBV11-2 to TRBJ2-1; 7 nucleotides align to TRBD1. CDR3 size: 16 residues. V dropped 7 bases and J dropped 6; count of bases not matched to a gene: 15. From germline, CDR1 is SGHAT and CDR2 FQNNGV. CDR3 DNA: TGTGCCAGCACCTTTGGGAGAAGGGGGCGCTTCAATGAGCAGTTCTTA. It yields the protein CASTFGRRGRFNEQFL.

There are a few counts of this clonotype. An end of the junction differs from the germline gene, which may be a read error. The V gene is TRBV6-2 or TRBV6-3, the J gene TRBJ2-1, with no clear D. The CDR3 totals 14 residues. Germline V lookup: CDR1 MNHEY, CDR2 SVGEGT. For the CDR3, the DNA is TGTGCTAGCAGTTACAGCAACTCCTACAATGAGCAGTTCTTC. As protein: CASSYSNSYNEQFF.

The sample holds a few counts of this clonotype. A much larger clonotype is one base distant, so this may be a read error. No conserved phenylalanine or tryptophan ends this CDR3, so it is likely a read error. The V and J genes are TRBV5-1 and TRBJ2-5, with 9 bases identical to TRBD2. The germline gives CDR1 SGHRS, CDR2 YFSETQ. This CDR3 has 15 residues. Trimming took 3 bases from V and 4 from J; bases not matched to a gene: 7. As DNA, the CDR3 is TGCGCCAGCAGCTATATAGCGGGAGCCGGAGAGACCCAGTACTCC. Its protein product is CASSYIAGAGETQYS.

Note on this clonotype: A read error is possible here, since a much larger clone lies one base away. The gene calls are TRBV28 and TRBJ2-5; 9 nucleotides match TRBD1. Looked up from germline, CDR1 is MDHEN and CDR2 is SYDVKM. CDR3 length equals 14 residues. V lost 5 bases, J lost 7 bases, and 8 bases stayed unmatched. The DNA for the CDR3 is TGTGCCAGCAGTCGGACAGGGGAGGTGGGGACCCAGTACTTC. Translating it yields CASSRTGEVGTQYF.

This clonotype was observed a single time. A read error may produce the germline difference seen at one junction end. The gene calls are TRBV10-3 and TRBJ2-3; TRBD2 matches at 10 bases. The CDR3 is 19 residues long. Germline V gene lookup returns CDR1 ENHRY and CDR2 SYGVKD. CDR3 nucleotides: TGTACCATCAGTGAGAGGATTGGACTAGCGGTCTCTAGCACAGATACCCAGTATTTT. It codes for CTISERIGLAVSSTDTQYF.

This clonotype was picked up many times. The V and J genes are TRBV11-2 and TRBJ2-1; the D gene is possibly TRBD2 (6 bases). The CDR3 has 15 residues. With 2 bases removed from V and 8 bases from J, the gap between germline ends came to 16 bases. The germline V gene has CDR1 SGHAT and CDR2 FQNNGV. In DNA form, the CDR3 reads TGTGCCAGCAGCTTATCTTCAGTAGCGGACCATGAGCAGTTCTTC. It yields the protein CASSLSSVADHEQFF.

A remark on this clonotype: Here the CDR3 omits its conserved ending phenylalanine or tryptophan, so a read error is the likely source. CDR3 nucleotides: TGTGCCAGCAATTTCAACGGGCCGAACACCGGGGAGCTGTTTTCT. This translates into CASNFNGPNTGELFS. The chain joins TRBV28 to TRBJ2-2; D gene ambiguous. Trimming removed 7 bases from V and 0 bases from J, with 12 bases in between. The CDR3 length is 15 residues. Germline V gene sequence: CDR1 MDHEN, CDR2 SYDVKM.

The chain is built from TRBV6-2 or TRBV6-3 and TRBJ2-1; no reliable D call. With 2 bases removed from V and 9 bases from J, the gap between germline ends came to 8 bases. The germline CDR1 and CDR2 sequences are MNHEY and SVGEGT. This CDR3 is 12 amino acids long. CDR3 sequence reads: CASSYLLREQFF. Here the CDR3 DNA reads TGTGCCAGCAGTTACCTTCTACGTGAGCAGTTCTTC.

Details on this clonotype: The CDR3 ends on some other residue instead of the conserved phenylalanine or tryptophan, so this is likely a read error. Because the CDR3's place on the DNA is in doubt, the DNA is left out and the CDR3 is given as listed by TCRdb. This rearrangement joins TRBV11-3 to TRBJ2-1. Germline V gene lookup returns CDR1 SGHNT and CDR2 YENEEA. The CDR3 extends over 12 residues, inclusive of both ends. The CDR3 loop reads CACSLNANEQFL.

As regards this clonotype: One end of the junction is discordant with germline, which a read error may explain. The genes are TRBV11-2 and TRBJ2-4; no reliable D call. CDR1 is SGHAT and CDR2 is FQNNGV in the germline V gene. The CDR3 totals 14 residues. CDR3 nucleotides: TGTGCCAGCAGCTTAAGCGCTAGTGGTATCATTCAGTATTTC. As protein: CASSLSASGIIQYF. Together with reference TRBV11-2 and TRBJ2-4, the CDR3 gives the full variable domain: EAGVAQSPRYKIIEKRQSVAFWCNPISGHATLYWYQQILGQGPKLLIQFQNNGVVDDSQLPKDRFSAERLKGVDSTLKIQPAKLEDSAVYLCASSLSASGIIQYFGAGTRLSVL.

The V call is TRBV5-4, the J call TRBJ2-5, with a weak D call TRBD2 (6 bases). CDR3 length: 14 amino acids. CDR1 and CDR2 (germline): SGHNT, YYREEE (reference sequence). CDR3 protein: CISSLEGVEETQYF. The CDR3 nucleotides read TGTATCAGCAGCTTGGAGGGCGTGGAAGAGACCCAGTACTTC.

A remark on this clonotype: The junction shows a germline mismatch at one end, possibly a read error. The V and J genes are TRBV6-6 and TRBJ2-1; possibly TRBD2 for D (5 bases). The germline gives CDR1 MNHNY, CDR2 SVGAGI (reference sequence). The CDR3 is 15 amino acids. This chain's CDR3 is CASSPWTDSYSEQFF. CDR3 DNA sequence: TGTGCCAGCAGTCCCTGGACGGACTCCTACAGTGAGCAGTTTTTC.

Turning to this clonotype: The junction differs from germline at one of its ends, possibly a read error. The rearrangement uses TRBV5-1 and TRBJ2-2; D tentatively fits TRBD1 or TRBD2 (5 bases each). From germline, CDR1 is SGHRS and CDR2 YFSETQ. This CDR3 spans 16 amino acids. Written as DNA, the CDR3 is TGCGCCAGCAGCTTACATCACAGGACGAACAATGGGGAGCTGTTTTTC. Encoded protein: CASSLHHRTNNGELFF. The full variable domain, completed using reference TRBV5-1 and TRBJ2-2, is KAGVTQTPRYLIKTRGQQVTLSCSPISGHRSVSWYQQTPGQGLQFLFEYFSETQRNKGNFPGRFSGRQFSNSRSEMNVSTLELGDSALYLCASSLHHRTNNGELFFGEGSRLTVL.

A word on this clonotype: A junction end diverges from the germline sequence, so it may reflect a read error. The chain has TRBV6-1 and TRBJ2-7; D may match TRBD1 or TRBD2 (6 bases each). This CDR3 comprises 14 residues. Germline values: CDR1 MNHNS, CDR2 SASEGT. CDR3 nucleotides: TGTACCAGCAGTGCGGGACAAGGCCAATCCGAGCAGTACTTC. The encoded protein is CTSSAGQGQSEQYF.